A selection of T cell receptor beta chains follows, all from one sample in a study of radiotherapy plus CTLA-4 blockade in lung cancer. Sequencing used immunoSEQ multiplex PCR; TCRdb keeps in-frame clones, though not all of them. Altogether 80,000 to 95,000 clones are present, 75% to 90% being singletons, with the ten largest covering just over 0.8%. Sequences were derived from peripheral blood, sampled from a patient treated with radiotherapy plus ipilimumab. Receptors were obtained from a human donor with non-small cell lung cancer who had stable disease on radiotherapy plus ipilimumab. The CDR3 runs from the conserved cysteine through the conserved F or W. A D gene is named only where the DNA matches it firmly. Size values are once, few and many counts, or a class for expanded clones, and some rows have none.

size	D	J	V	CDR3	DNA
NA	NA	TRBJ1-4	TRBV5-1	CASSASPAGRYNEKLFF	TGCGCCAGCAGCGCGTCCCCCGCGGGCAGATATAATGAAAAACTGTTTTTT
NA	TRBD1	TRBJ1-2	TRBV28	CASSLTLSSRGQDYGYTF	TGTGCCAGCAGTTTAACGCTGTCTAGTCGGGGACAGGACTATGGCTACACCTTC
NA	NA	TRBJ2-7	TRBV14	CASSQDARGFYEQYF	TGTGCCAGCAGCCAAGATGCCCGGGGATTCTACGAGCAGTACTTC
NA	NA	TRBJ1-6	TRBV7-9	CASSLRAQNSPLHF	TGTGCCAGCAGCCTTAGGGCACAGAATTCACCCCTCCACTTT
NA	NA	TRBJ2-7	TRBV28	CASSSSPSVPYEQYF	TGTGCCAGCAGTTCCTCCCCCAGCGTTCCCTACGAGCAGTACTTC
NA	NA	TRBJ2-7	TRBV6-5	CASSKQVYEQYF	TGTGCCAGCAGTAAACAGGTCTACGAGCAGTACTTC
NA	NA	TRBJ1-5	TRBV6-1	CATIRADSYNQPQHF	TGTGCCACCATCCGGGCGGACAGCTACAATCAGCCCCAGCATTTT
NA	NA	TRBJ2-2	TRBV5-1	CASSSNLGSTGELFF	TGCGCCAGCAGCTCAAACCTTGGGTCCACCGGGGAGCTGTTTTTT
NA	TRBD1	TRBJ2-7	TRBV2	CASRLDRVEQYF	TGTGCCAGCAGACTGGACAGGGTCGAGCAGTACTTC
few	TRBD1	TRBJ2-7	TRBV5-4	CASSLSGTGGLEQYF	TGTGCCAGCAGCTTGTCCGGGACAGGGGGCTTAGAGCAGTACTTC
NA	NA	TRBJ2-7	TRBV5-4	CASSLAKGHSEQYF	TGTGCCAGCAGCTTGGCCAAGGGTCACTCAGAGCAGTACTTC
few	TRBD2	TRBJ2-7	TRBV6-6	CASSPATSGYEQYF	TGTGCCAGCAGTCCCGCGACTAGCGGATACGAGCAGTACTTC
NA	TRBD1	TRBJ1-6	TRBV27	CASRPGGTGASPLHF	TGTGCCAGCAGGCCGGGGGGGACAGGGGCATCACCCCTCCACTTT
NA	NA	TRBJ2-7	TRBV28	CASSLAAGYYEQYF	TGTGCCAGCAGTTTAGCTGCAGGGTACTACGAGCAGTACTTC
NA	TRBD2	TRBJ2-3	TRBV10-3	CAISRGVREGDTQYF	TGTGCCATCTCCCGAGGGGTCAGGGAGGGAGATACGCAGTATTTT
NA	NA	TRBJ2-1	TRBV7-2	CASSSRGVAGVTEQFF	TGTGCCAGCAGCTCCAGGGGGGTGGCGGGAGTTACTGAGCAGTTCTTC
NA	TRBD2	TRBJ2-3	TRBV7-8	CASSPRASGTSTDTQYF	TGTGCCAGCAGCCCACGTGCTAGCGGGACTAGCACAGATACGCAGTATTTT
medium-sized	NA	TRBJ1-1	TRBV27	CASSLSTWTEAFF	TGTGCCAGCAGCTTATCGACGTGGACTGAAGCTTTCTTT
NA	TRBD1	TRBJ2-1	TRBV7-8	CASSLGQGVYNEQFF	TGTGCCAGCAGCTTAGGACAGGGGGTTTACAATGAGCAGTTCTTC
NA	NA	TRBJ2-7	TRBV10-2	CASSPWEASYEQYF	TGCGCCAGCAGCCCCTGGGAGGCCTCCTACGAGCAGTACTTC
NA	TRBD1	TRBJ2-2	TRBV29-1	CSGTGGTGELFF	TGCAGCGGCACAGGGGGCACCGGGGAGCTGTTTTTT
NA	TRBD1	TRBJ1-2	TRBV19	CASSMLPPDRANGYTF	TGTGCCAGTAGTATGCTACCCCCGGACAGGGCGAATGGCTACACCTTC
NA	NA	TRBJ2-2	TRBV9	CASSVAFGGTGELFF	TGTGCCAGCAGCGTAGCTTTCGGGGGCACCGGGGAGCTGTTTTTT
NA	TRBD1	TRBJ1-2	TRBV2	CASIRQGGNKANYGYTF	TGTGCCAGCATTAGACAGGGGGGAAATAAAGCTAACTATGGCTACACCTTC
NA	NA	TRBJ2-7	TRBV4-1	CASSQDPNRGGVGEQYF	TGCGCCAGCAGCCAAGATCCGAACAGGGGAGGGGTAGGAGAGCAGTACTTC
once	NA	TRBJ2-2	TRBV29-1	CSVLEEKGTGELFF	TGCAGCGTACTTGAGGAGAAAGGCACCGGGGAGCTGTTTTTT
NA	TRBD2	TRBJ2-7	TRBV13	CASSFSSGGAYEQYF	TGTGCCAGCAGCTTTTCTAGCGGGGGGGCATACGAGCAGTACTTC
NA	NA	TRBJ2-3	TRBV19	CASSILGASTDTQYF	TGTGCCAGTAGTATCCTGGGCGCTAGCACAGATACGCAGTATTTT